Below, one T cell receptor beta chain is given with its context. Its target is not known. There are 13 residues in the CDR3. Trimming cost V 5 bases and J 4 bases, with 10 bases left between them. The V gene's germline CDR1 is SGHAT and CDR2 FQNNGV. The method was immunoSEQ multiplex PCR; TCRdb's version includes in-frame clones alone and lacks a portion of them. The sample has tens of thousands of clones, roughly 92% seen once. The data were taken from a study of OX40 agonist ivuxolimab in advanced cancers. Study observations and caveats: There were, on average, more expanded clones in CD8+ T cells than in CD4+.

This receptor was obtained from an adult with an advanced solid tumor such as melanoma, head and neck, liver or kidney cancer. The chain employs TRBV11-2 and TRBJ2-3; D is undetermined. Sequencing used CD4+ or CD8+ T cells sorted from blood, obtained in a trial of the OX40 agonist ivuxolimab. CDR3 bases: TGTGCCAGCAGCGCTCCCGGCTCAGATACGCAGTATTTT. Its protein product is CASSAPGSDTQYF.